This entry features one TCR beta chain sequence. The germline gives CDR1 GTSNPN, CDR2 SVGIG (reference sequence). The V and J ends lost 4 bases and 10 bases, in that order; junction bases with no gene match: 8. The CDR3 spans 13 residues. TCRdb's copy holds only in-frame clones and misses some; the assay was immunoSEQ multiplex PCR. The sample contains under 200,000 clones, approximately 88% of which appear only once. The record originates from a study of blood T cell repertoires in COVID-19. V usage is TRBV30 and J usage is TRBJ2-1; 9 bases match TRBD2. This TCR was sampled from a woman aged 60-75 years who had recovered from COVID-19. Sample: PBMCs or T cells enriched from blood (not recorded which). CDR3 sequence: CAWTSGAPREQFF. CDR3 nucleotide sequence: TGTGCCTGGACTAGCGGGGCCCCCAGGGAGCAGTTCTTC.